This T cell receptor (beta chain) was sequenced in a study of T cell repertoires in cytomegalovirus infection. Concerning this clonotype itself: Its antigen is not known.

TCRdb reanalysed the reads using MiXCR and keeps one entry per CDR3 protein. In the table there are 370,000 or so distinct CDR3 sequences, roughly 36% of which are singletons. Per germline, CDR1 LGHNA and CDR2 YSLEER. The CDR3 covers 14 residues. Trimming took 4 bases from V and 6 from J, leaving 12 bases between them. V usage is TRBV4-3 and J usage is TRBJ2-2; D unclear. The specimen was cultured PBMCs, collected from culture after CMV antigen stimulation. The receptor comes from a human donor in good health (CMV status not recorded). Some clones in this sample may be carry-over from other donors' samples. In DNA form, the CDR3 reads TGCGCCAGCAGCCCGTACGTAGGGTCCGGGGAGCTGTTTTTT. It translates to CASSPYVGSGELFF.